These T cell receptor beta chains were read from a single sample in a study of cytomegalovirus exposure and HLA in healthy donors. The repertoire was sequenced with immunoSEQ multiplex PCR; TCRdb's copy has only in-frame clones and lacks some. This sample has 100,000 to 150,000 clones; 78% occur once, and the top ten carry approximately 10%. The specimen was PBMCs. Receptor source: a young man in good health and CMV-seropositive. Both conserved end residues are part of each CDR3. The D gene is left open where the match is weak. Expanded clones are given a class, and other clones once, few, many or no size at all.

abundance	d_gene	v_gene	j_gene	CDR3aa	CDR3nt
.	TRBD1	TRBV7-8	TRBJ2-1	CASTHRDSNEQFF	TGTGCCAGCACCCACCGGGACAGCAATGAGCAGTTCTTC
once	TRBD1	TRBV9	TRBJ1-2	CASSAPWTGSYGYTF	TGTGCCAGCAGCGCCCCCTGGACAGGGAGCTATGGCTACACCTTC
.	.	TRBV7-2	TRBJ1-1	CASSAQGGSTAFF	TGTGCCAGCAGCGCACAGGGCGGCTCGACGGCTTTCTTT
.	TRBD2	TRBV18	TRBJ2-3	CASSPIAGGGTDTQYF	TGTGCCAGCTCACCCATCGCGGGAGGGGGAACAGATACGCAGTATTTT
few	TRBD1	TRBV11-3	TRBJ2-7	CASSSRTGSSYEQYF	TGTGCCAGCAGCTCCCGGACAGGGAGCTCCTACGAGCAGTACTTC
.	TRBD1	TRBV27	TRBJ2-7	CASSLGQGSYEQYF	TGTGCCAGCAGTCTGGGACAGGGATCCTACGAGCAGTACTTC
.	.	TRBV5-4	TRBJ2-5	CASSLEGRETQYF	TGTGCCAGCAGCTTAGAAGGGAGGGAGACCCAGTACTTC
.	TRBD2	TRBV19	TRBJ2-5	CASSMTSGRQETQYF	TGTGCCAGTAGTATGACTAGCGGGAGACAAGAGACCCAGTACTTC
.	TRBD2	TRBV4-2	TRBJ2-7	CASSHGGAGGSYEQYF	TGTGCCAGCAGCCATGGTGGTGCGGGAGGATCCTACGAGCAGTACTTC
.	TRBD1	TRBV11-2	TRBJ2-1	CASSPRTGNYNEQFF	TGTGCCAGCAGCCCGAGGACAGGAAACTACAATGAGCAGTTCTTC
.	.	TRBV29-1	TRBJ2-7	CSVEGGSGNYEQYF	TGCAGCGTTGAAGGGGGTAGCGGAAACTACGAGCAGTACTTC
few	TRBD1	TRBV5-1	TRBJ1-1	CASSARTGGMNTEAFF	TGCGCCAGCAGCGCCCGGACAGGGGGCATGAACACTGAAGCTTTCTTT
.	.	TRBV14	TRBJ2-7	CASSQGVLRGGTYEQYF	TGTGCCAGCAGCCAAGGGGTTTTACGCGGAGGAACCTACGAGCAGTACTTC
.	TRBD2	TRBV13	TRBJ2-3	CASSGEVVGRGTQYF	TGTGCCAGCAGCGGTGAGGTTGTCGGGAGGGGGACGCAGTATTTT
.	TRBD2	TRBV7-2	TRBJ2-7	CASTPGRLAGTGYEQYF	TGTGCCAGCACCCCCGGCAGACTAGCGGGAACAGGGTACGAGCAGTACTTC
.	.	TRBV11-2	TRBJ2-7	CASSTGYREQYF	TGTGCCAGCAGCACGGGGTATCGGGAGCAGTACTTC
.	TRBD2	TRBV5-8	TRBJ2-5	CASSWGLAGGQETQYF	TGTGCCAGCAGCTGGGGACTAGCGGGAGGGCAAGAGACCCAGTACTTC
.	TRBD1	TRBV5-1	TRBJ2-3	CASSLGTGMTDTQYF	TGCGCCAGCAGCTTAGGGACAGGGATGACAGATACGCAGTATTTT
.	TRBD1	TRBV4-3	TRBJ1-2	CASSQDTEGANYGYTF	TGCGCCAGCAGCCAAGATACTGAGGGGGCCAACTATGGCTACACCTTC
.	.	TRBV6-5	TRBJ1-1	CASSSRAGGMSFF	TGTGCCAGCAGTTCACGGGCGGGGGGCATGTCTTTCTTT
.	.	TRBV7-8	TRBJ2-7	CASSLARLRVSEQYF	TGTGCCAGCAGCTTAGCCCGGTTGAGGGTGTCCGAGCAGTACTTC
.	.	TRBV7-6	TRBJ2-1	CASSLETRQVNNEQFF	TGTGCCAGCAGCTTAGAAACCCGACAGGTCAACAATGAGCAGTTCTTC
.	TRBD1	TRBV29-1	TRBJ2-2	CSVDGGLQGASNTGELFF	TGCAGCGTTGATGGTGGGTTACAGGGGGCGTCGAACACCGGGGAGCTGTTTTTT
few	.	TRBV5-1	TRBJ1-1	CASSYTGDTEAFF	TGCGCCAGCAGTTACACGGGGGACACTGAAGCTTTCTTT
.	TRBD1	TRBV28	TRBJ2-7	CASRRTGGYEQYF	TGTGCCAGCAGACGGACAGGGGGCTACGAGCAGTACTTC
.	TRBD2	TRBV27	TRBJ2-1	CASSFMGGSPEREDGEQFF	TGTGCCAGCAGTTTTATGGGAGGGAGCCCTGAGCGGGAGGATGGTGAGCAGTTCTTC
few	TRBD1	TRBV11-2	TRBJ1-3	CASSLADRGNTIYF	TGTGCCAGCAGCTTAGCGGACAGGGGGAACACCATATATTTT
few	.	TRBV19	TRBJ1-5	CASSRIGGNQPQHF	TGTGCCAGTAGTCGCATCGGGGGCAATCAGCCCCAGCATTTT
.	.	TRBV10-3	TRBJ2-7	CATGVFYEQYF	TGTGCCACAGGGGTTTTTTACGAGCAGTACTTC
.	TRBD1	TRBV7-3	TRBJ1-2	CASSPYLLTGESGYTF	TGTGCCAGCAGCCCCTACCTTCTTACAGGGGAGAGTGGCTACACCTTC
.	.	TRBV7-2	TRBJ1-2	CASSLRGDGYTF	TGTGCCAGCAGCTTACGGGGGGATGGCTACACCTTC
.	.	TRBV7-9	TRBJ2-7	CASTIWRGTTSYEQYF	TGTGCCAGCACCATTTGGCGGGGGACAACCTCCTACGAGCAGTACTTC
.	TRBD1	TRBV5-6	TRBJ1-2	CASSLVSQGARDTF	TGTGCCAGCAGCTTGGTGTCGCAGGGGGCGAGGGACACCTTC
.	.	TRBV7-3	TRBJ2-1	CASSLAAGVYNEQFF	TGTGCCAGCAGCCTCGCTGCGGGCGTCTACAATGAGCAGTTCTTC
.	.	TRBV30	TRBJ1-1	CAWSESPINTEAFF	TGTGCCTGGAGTGAAAGCCCGATAAACACTGAAGCTTTCTTT
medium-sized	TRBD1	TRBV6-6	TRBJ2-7	CASSLPRTGGEVEQYF	TGTGCCAGCAGTTTACCCAGGACAGGGGGCGAGGTCGAGCAGTACTTC
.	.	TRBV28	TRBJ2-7	CGPRSCEQYF	TGTGGCCCCCGGTCCTGCGAGCAGTACTTC
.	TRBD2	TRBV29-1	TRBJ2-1	CSARTSGPFNEQFF	TGCAGCGCCAGGACTAGCGGACCTTTCAATGAGCAGTTCTTC
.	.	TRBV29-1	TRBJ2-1	CSAELGSYNEQFF	TGCAGCGCCGAACTAGGATCCTACAATGAGCAGTTCTTC
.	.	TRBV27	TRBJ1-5	CASSLNRGNQPQHF	TGTGCCAGCAGTTTAAACAGGGGCAATCAGCCCCAGCATTTT
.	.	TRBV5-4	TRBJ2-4	CASSLDFGSGIEYF	.
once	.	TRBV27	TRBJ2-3	CASSWGRGDTQYF	TGTGCCAGCAGTTGGGGCAGAGGAGATACGCAGTATTTT
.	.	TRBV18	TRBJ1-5	CASSLERWSGNQPQHF	TGTGCCAGCTCATTAGAACGGTGGAGCGGCAATCAGCCCCAGCATTTT
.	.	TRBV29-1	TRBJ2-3	CSDVAETNTDTQYF	TGCAGCGACGTCGCGGAAACGAACACAGATACGCAGTATTTT
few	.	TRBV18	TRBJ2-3	CASSPPSTDTQYF	TGTGCCAGCTCACCTCCTAGCACAGATACGCAGTATTTT
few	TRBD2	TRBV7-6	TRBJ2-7	CASSLRAGVDYEQYF	TGTGCCAGCAGCCTAAGAGCGGGAGTCGACTACGAGCAGTACTTC
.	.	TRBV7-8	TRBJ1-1	CASSYRETVVVNTEAFF	TGTGCCAGCAGCTATAGAGAGACAGTGGTGGTGAACACTGAAGCTTTCTTT
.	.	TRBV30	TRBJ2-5	CAWSVPGRETQYF	TGTGCCTGGAGTGTCCCAGGGAGGGAGACCCAGTACTTC
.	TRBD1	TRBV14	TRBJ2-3	CASSRPGQSSTDTQYF	TGTGCCAGCAGCCGCCCGGGACAGAGTAGCACAGATACGCAGTATTTT